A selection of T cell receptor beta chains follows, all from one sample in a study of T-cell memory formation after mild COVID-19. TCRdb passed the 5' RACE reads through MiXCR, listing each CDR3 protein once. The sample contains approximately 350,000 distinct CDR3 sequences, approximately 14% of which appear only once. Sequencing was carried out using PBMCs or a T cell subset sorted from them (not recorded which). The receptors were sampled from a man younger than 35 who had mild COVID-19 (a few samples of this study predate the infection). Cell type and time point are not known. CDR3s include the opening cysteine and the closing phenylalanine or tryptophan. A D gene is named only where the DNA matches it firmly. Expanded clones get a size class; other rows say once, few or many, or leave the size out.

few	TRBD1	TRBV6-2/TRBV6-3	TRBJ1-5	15	CASSYRDRGNQPQHF	TGTGCCAGCAGTTATCGGGACAGGGGGAATCAGCCCCAGCATTTT
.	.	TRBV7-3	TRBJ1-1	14	CASSLHRVNTEAFF	TGTGCCAGCAGCTTACACAGGGTGAACACTGAAGCTTTCTTT
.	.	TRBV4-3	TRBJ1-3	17	CASSQGRSTISGNTIYF	TGCGCCAGCAGCCAAGGACGCTCTACCATCTCTGGAAACACCATATATTTT
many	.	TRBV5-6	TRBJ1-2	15	CASSLGPGVSYGYTF	TGTGCCAGCAGCTTGGGTCCGGGGGTTTCCTATGGCTACACCTTC
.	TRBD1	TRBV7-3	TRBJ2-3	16	CASSFRTGGHPDTQYF	TGTGCCAGCAGCTTCCGGACAGGGGGCCACCCAGATACGCAGTATTTT
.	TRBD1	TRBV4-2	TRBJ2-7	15	CASSQELARGYEQYF	TGTGCCAGCAGCCAAGAGCTCGCCAGGGGGTACGAGCAGTACTTC
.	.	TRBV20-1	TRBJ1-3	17	CSARNPPGLSSGNTIYF	TGCAGTGCTAGGAATCCCCCCGGGTTATCCTCTGGAAACACCATATATTTT
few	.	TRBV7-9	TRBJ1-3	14	CASSLAAAGNTIYF	TGTGCCAGCAGCTTAGCGGCGGCGGGAAACACCATATATTTT
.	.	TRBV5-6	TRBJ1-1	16	CASSLVVAIMNTEAFF	TGTGCCAGCAGCTTGGTTGTGGCGATCATGAACACTGAAGCTTTCTTT
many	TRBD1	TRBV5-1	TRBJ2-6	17	CASSLVGQGSGANVLTF	TGCGCCAGCAGCTTGGTCGGACAGGGTTCTGGGGCCAACGTCCTGACTTTC
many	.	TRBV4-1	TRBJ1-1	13	CASSPGTGTEAFF	TGCGCCAGCAGCCCTGGCACGGGCACTGAAGCTTTCTTT
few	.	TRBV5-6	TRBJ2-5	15	CASSAIYTGQETQYF	TGTGCCAGCAGCGCCATTTATACCGGCCAGGAGACCCAGTACTTC
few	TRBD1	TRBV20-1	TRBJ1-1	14	CSAHFGQGGTEAFF	TGCAGTGCGCACTTTGGACAGGGAGGTACTGAAGCTTTCTTT
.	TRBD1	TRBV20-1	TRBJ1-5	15	CSAPAWGQGGQPQHF	TGCAGTGCCCCGGCGTGGGGTCAGGGGGGCCAGCCCCAGCATTTT
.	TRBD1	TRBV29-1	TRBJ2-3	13	CSAGDRAPDTQYF	TGCAGCGCCGGGGACAGGGCCCCGGATACGCAGTATTTT
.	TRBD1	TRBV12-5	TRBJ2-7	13	CASGLWTGREQYF	TGTGCTAGTGGTTTGTGGACAGGTCGCGAGCAGTACTTC
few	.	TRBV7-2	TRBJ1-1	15	CASSLVAVRGTEAFF	TGTGCCAGCAGCTTAGTTGCAGTCCGGGGGACTGAAGCTTTCTTT
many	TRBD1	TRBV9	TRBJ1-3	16	CASSALGGFSGNTIYF	TGTGCCAGCAGCGCATTAGGGGGCTTCTCTGGAAACACCATATATTTT
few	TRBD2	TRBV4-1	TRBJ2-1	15	CASSPPGGPDNEQFF	TGCGCCAGCAGCCCTCCGGGGGGGCCTGATAATGAGCAGTTCTTC
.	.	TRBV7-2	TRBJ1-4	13	CASSWDGWEKLFF	TGTGCCAGCAGCTGGGACGGTTGGGAAAAACTGTTTTTT
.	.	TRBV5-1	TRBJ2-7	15	CASSLVGGVSYEQYF	TGCGCCAGCAGCTTGGTTGGTGGGGTATCCTACGAGCAGTACTTC
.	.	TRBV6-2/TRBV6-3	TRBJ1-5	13	CASSYTGRQPQHF	TGTGCCAGCAGTTACACAGGGCGGCAGCCCCAGCATTTT
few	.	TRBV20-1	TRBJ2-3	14	CSASSGVGTDTQYF	TGCAGTGCTAGTTCTGGCGTAGGCACAGATACGCAGTATTTT
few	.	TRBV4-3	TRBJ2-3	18	CASSQRLGRDSSTDTQYF	TGCGCCAGCAGCCAACGGTTAGGTAGGGACTCTTCCACAGATACGCAGTATTTT
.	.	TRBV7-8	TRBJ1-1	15	CASSLLLTPGAEAFF	TGTGCCAGCAGCCTATTGCTGACACCGGGGGCTGAAGCTTTCTTT
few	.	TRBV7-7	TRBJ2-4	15	CASSSTTTTGNIQYF	TGTGCTAGCAGCTCGACTACTACTACAGGAAACATTCAGTACTTC
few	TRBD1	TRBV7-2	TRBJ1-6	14	CASSLRTGGSPLHF	TGTGCCAGCAGCTTAAGGACAGGGGGGTCACCCCTCCACTTT
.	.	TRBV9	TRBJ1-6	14	CASSGQAGNSPLHF	TGTGCCAGCAGCGGACAGGCGGGGAATTCACCCCTCCACTTT
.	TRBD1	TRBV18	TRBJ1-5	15	CASSSRQGLNQPQHF	TGTGCCAGCTCATCTAGACAGGGCCTGAATCAGCCCCAGCATTTT
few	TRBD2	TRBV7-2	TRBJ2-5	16	CASTSVELAVKGTQYF	TGTGCCAGCACCTCAGTGGAGCTAGCGGTTAAGGGGACCCAGTACTTC
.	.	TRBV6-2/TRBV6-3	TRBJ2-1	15	CASSWGGPAYAEQFF	TGTGCCAGCAGTTGGGGGGGCCCCGCTTACGCTGAGCAGTTCTTC
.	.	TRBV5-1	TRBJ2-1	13	CASSLDGGGEQFF	TGCGCCAGCAGCTTGGACGGTGGAGGTGAGCAGTTCTTC
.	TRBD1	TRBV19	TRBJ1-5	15	CASSIADRNNQPQHF	TGTGCCAGTAGTATAGCGGACAGGAACAATCAGCCCCAGCATTTT
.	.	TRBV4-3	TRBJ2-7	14	CASSQDASSYEQYF	TGCGCCAGCAGCCAAGATGCAAGCTCCTACGAGCAGTACTTC
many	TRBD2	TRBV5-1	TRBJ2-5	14	CASSLAGGQETQYF	TGTGCCAGCAGCTTGGCGGGGGGTCAAGAGACCCAGTACTTC
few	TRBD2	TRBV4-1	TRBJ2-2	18	CASSQDKETSGRTGELFF	TGCGCCAGCAGCCAAGATAAAGAGACTAGCGGGCGCACCGGGGAGCTGTTTTTT
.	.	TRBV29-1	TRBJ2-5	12	CSVGYPQETQYF	TGCAGCGTCGGTTACCCACAAGAGACCCAGTACTTC
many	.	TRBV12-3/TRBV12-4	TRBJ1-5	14	CASSYPGGNQPQHF	TGTGCCAGCAGTTACCCCGGGGGGAATCAGCCCCAGCATTTT
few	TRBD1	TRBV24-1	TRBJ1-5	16	CATSDSGSGGVEPQHF	TGTGCCACCAGTGATTCGGGCTCAGGGGGCGTAGAGCCCCAGCATTTT
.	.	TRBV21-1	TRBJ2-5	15	CASSKGGGRQETQYF	TGTGCCAGCAGCAAAGGCGGCGGCCGCCAAGAGACCCAGTACTTC
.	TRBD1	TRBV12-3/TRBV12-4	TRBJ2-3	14	CASKQDRLGDTQYF	TGTGCCAGCAAACAGGACAGGTTGGGGGATACGCAGTATTTT
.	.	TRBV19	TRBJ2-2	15	CASSGLEIYTGELFF	TGTGCCAGTAGTGGGCTAGAAATTTACACCGGGGAGCTGTTTTTT
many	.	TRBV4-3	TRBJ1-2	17	CASSQDGSRQLNYGYTF	TGCGCCAGCAGCCAAGATGGCTCGCGGCAGCTTAACTATGGCTACACCTTC
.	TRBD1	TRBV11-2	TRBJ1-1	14	CASAADRGTTEAFF	TGTGCCAGCGCAGCGGACAGGGGGACCACTGAAGCTTTCTTT
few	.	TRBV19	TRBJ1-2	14	CASMFSGGANGYTF	TGTGCCAGTATGTTTTCCGGGGGCGCCAATGGCTACACCTTC
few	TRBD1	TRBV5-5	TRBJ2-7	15	CASSPTGTGRYEQYF	TGTGCCAGCAGCCCGACCGGGACAGGGCGATACGAGCAGTACTTC
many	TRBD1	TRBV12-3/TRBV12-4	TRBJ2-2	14	CASSFQGAAGELFF	TGTGCCAGCAGTTTCCAGGGGGCGGCCGGGGAGCTGTTTTTT